This TCR beta chain is drawn from a study of beta chain features in type 1 diabetes. Study summary: There were approximately 100,000,000 sorted cells examined across all samples.

In its sample, this clone was seen once. From germline, CDR1 is MNHNS and CDR2 SASEGT. CDR3 length: 17 amino acids. V shed 4 bases and J 2 bases; nucleotides not matched to a gene: 10. Reverse transcribing all isolated RNA meant expressed TCRB transcripts were sequenced. Only in-frame clones appear in the TCRdb table, and some are missing; sequencing was by immunoSEQ multiplex PCR. Of under 400,000 clones listed, about 19% are singletons. This clonotype originated in a woman in her late teens or twenties in good health. The rearrangement uses TRBV6-1 and TRBJ1-5; TRBD1 aligns across 8 bases. The sequencing input was naive CD4+ T cells from blood. The CDR3: CASSADRGRVGNQPQHF. CDR3 in DNA: TGTGCCAGCAGTGCAGACAGGGGACGAGTTGGCAATCAGCCCCAGCATTTT.